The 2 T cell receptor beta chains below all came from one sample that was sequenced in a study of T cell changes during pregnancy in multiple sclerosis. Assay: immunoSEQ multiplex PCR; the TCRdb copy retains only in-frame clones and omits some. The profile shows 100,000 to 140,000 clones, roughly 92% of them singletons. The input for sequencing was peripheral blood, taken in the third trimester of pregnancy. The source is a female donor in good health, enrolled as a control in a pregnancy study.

The CDR3 coding sequence is TGTGCCAGCAGCCAAGTAGGAGGTTCCGCCTCTGGAAACACCATATATTTT. Protein product: CASSQVGGSASGNTIYF. V and J are TRBV4-2 and TRBJ1-3; D unresolved. CDR3 length equals 17 residues. Trimming removed 1 base from V and 0 bases from J, with 13 bases in between. Germline-derived CDR1 and CDR2 are LGHNA and YNFKEQ.

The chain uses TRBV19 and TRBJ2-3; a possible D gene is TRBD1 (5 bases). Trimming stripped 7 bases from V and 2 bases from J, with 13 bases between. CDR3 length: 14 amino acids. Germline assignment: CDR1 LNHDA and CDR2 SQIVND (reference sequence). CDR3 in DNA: TGTGCCAGTACGGTCCAGGGATACACAGATACGCAGTATTTT. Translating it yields CASTVQGYTDTQYF.